This T cell receptor (beta chain) was recovered during a study of T cells in Graves' hyperthyroidism and ophthalmopathy. TCR beta CDR3 sequences were amplified from RNA transcripts. During a first-round RT-PCR of the TCR CDR3, the HTBI primer set was used. TCRdb reprocessed the multiplex PCR reads via MiXCR and lists one record per CDR3 protein. This table has roughly 600,000 distinct CDR3 sequences, roughly 15% appearing once. This clonotype was seen many times. At one boundary the junction diverges from the germline segment, which might be a read error. The CDR3 totals 15 residues. The germline gives CDR1 SSHAT, CDR2 FNYEAQ (reference sequence).

The origin of this receptor is a woman aged 45-65 years with Graves' ophthalmopathy. The V gene is TRBV7-7, the J gene TRBJ2-1; tentatively, D is TRBD1 or TRBD2 (5 bases each). Source material: blood. The CDR3 DNA follows: TGTGCTAGCAACGAGGGGCAGTACGTACGGAATGAGCAGTTCTTC. Protein: CASNEGQYVRNEQFF.